This is a list of T cell receptor beta chains from one sample in a study of shared clonotypes between healthy human individuals. This table comes from immunoSEQ multiplex PCR, and its TCRdb copy is limited to in-frame clones, with some not included. The repertoire holds some 1,100,000 clones, with approximately 80% as singletons. The sequenced sample was memory CD4+ T cells from PBMCs. Receptors originate from a man between 18 and 29 years old in good health. Some clones in this sample may be carry-over from other donors' samples. Each CDR3 is given with its conserved first and last residue. The order of the fields is J gene, clone size, D gene, V gene, CDR3 protein, CDR3 DNA. The D gene is left open where the match is weak. Only some rows state a clone size, as once, few, many or a class for expanded clones.

J gene: TRBJ2-1
clone size: NA
D gene: NA
V gene: TRBV14
CDR3 protein: CASSLRHNEQFF
CDR3 DNA: TGTGCCAGCAGCCTCAGACACAATGAGCAGTTCTTC

J gene: TRBJ2-2
clone size: few
D gene: NA
V gene: TRBV7-9
CDR3 protein: CASSQPGLRGGELFF
CDR3 DNA: TGTGCCAGCAGCCAACCGGGACTGAGGGGCGGGGAGCTGTTTTTT

J gene: TRBJ1-2
clone size: NA
D gene: TRBD1
V gene: TRBV6-6
CDR3 protein: CASSSDRGSNYGYTF
CDR3 DNA: TGTGCCAGCAGCTCCGACAGGGGATCTAACTATGGCTACACCTTC

J gene: TRBJ2-1
clone size: NA
D gene: TRBD1
V gene: TRBV29-1
CDR3 protein: CSVGQGSYNEQFF
CDR3 DNA: TGCAGCGTTGGACAGGGGTCCTACAATGAGCAGTTCTTC

J gene: TRBJ1-5
clone size: few
D gene: NA
V gene: TRBV2
CDR3 protein: CASSAERQPQHF
CDR3 DNA: TGTGCCAGCAGTGCGGAAAGACAGCCCCAGCATTTT

J gene: TRBJ1-1
clone size: NA
D gene: NA
V gene: TRBV18
CDR3 protein: CASSSSREPNTEAFF
CDR3 DNA: TGTGCCAGCTCAAGTTCCCGGGAGCCGAACACTGAAGCTTTCTTT

J gene: TRBJ2-2
clone size: NA
D gene: NA
V gene: TRBV7-2
CDR3 protein: CASSFELNTGELFF
CDR3 DNA: TGTGCCAGCAGCTTCGAGCTTAACACCGGGGAGCTGTTTTTT

J gene: TRBJ2-7
clone size: NA
D gene: NA
V gene: TRBV28
CDR3 protein: CASSLSREQYF
CDR3 DNA: TGTGCCAGCAGCCTGAGCCGGGAGCAGTACTTC

J gene: TRBJ2-7
clone size: NA
D gene: NA
V gene: TRBV28
CDR3 protein: CASSLGGSRSNEQYF
CDR3 DNA: TGTGCCAGCAGTTTAGGAGGGAGCAGGTCCAACGAGCAGTACTTC

J gene: TRBJ1-2
clone size: NA
D gene: NA
V gene: TRBV5-1
CDR3 protein: CASSLWPGYGYTF
CDR3 DNA: TGCGCCAGCAGCTTGTGGCCAGGCTATGGCTACACCTTC

J gene: TRBJ2-2
clone size: NA
D gene: NA
V gene: TRBV28
CDR3 protein: CASSSPGTNTGELFF
CDR3 DNA: TGTGCCAGCAGTTCCCCGGGTACGAACACCGGGGAGCTGTTTTTT

J gene: TRBJ2-7
clone size: NA
D gene: TRBD1
V gene: TRBV6-1
CDR3 protein: CASSDGQGANEQYF
CDR3 DNA: TGTGCCAGCAGTGACGGACAGGGGGCGAACGAGCAGTACTTC

J gene: TRBJ2-2
clone size: many
D gene: TRBD2
V gene: TRBV2
CDR3 protein: CASGRSSGTSEPGELFF
CDR3 DNA: TGTGCCAGCGGAAGATCTTCCGGGACTAGCGAACCCGGGGAGCTGTTTTTT

J gene: TRBJ2-1
clone size: NA
D gene: NA
V gene: TRBV2
CDR3 protein: CASILLGQQFF
CDR3 DNA: TGTGCCAGCATTTTACTCGGGCAGCAGTTCTTC

J gene: TRBJ1-1
clone size: NA
D gene: TRBD1
V gene: TRBV28
CDR3 protein: CATYSGQGDTEAFF
CDR3 DNA: TGTGCCACCTACTCCGGACAGGGTGACACTGAAGCTTTCTTT

J gene: TRBJ1-5
clone size: NA
D gene: NA
V gene: TRBV28
CDR3 protein: CASSPSGRNNQPQHF
CDR3 DNA: TGTGCCAGCAGCCCATCTGGAAGGAACAATCAGCCCCAGCATTTT

J gene: TRBJ1-1
clone size: NA
D gene: NA
V gene: TRBV11-2
CDR3 protein: CASAGLGVNTEAFF
CDR3 DNA: TGTGCCAGCGCCGGCCTGGGTGTGAACACTGAAGCTTTCTTT

J gene: TRBJ2-2
clone size: NA
D gene: TRBD2
V gene: TRBV7-8
CDR3 protein: CASSLPPWGGSNTGELFF
CDR3 DNA: TGTGCCAGCAGCTTGCCCCCTTGGGGGGGGTCGAACACCGGGGAGCTGTTTTTT

J gene: TRBJ2-3
clone size: NA
D gene: NA
V gene: TRBV14
CDR3 protein: CASSQASTDTQYF
CDR3 DNA: TGTGCCAGCAGCCAAGCTAGCACAGATACGCAGTATTTT

J gene: TRBJ2-1
clone size: NA
D gene: TRBD2
V gene: TRBV7-2
CDR3 protein: CASSYERGTYNEQFF
CDR3 DNA: TGTGCCAGCAGCTATGAGCGGGGGACCTACAATGAGCAGTTCTTC

J gene: TRBJ1-4
clone size: NA
D gene: NA
V gene: TRBV7-8
CDR3 protein: CASSTDTYEKLFF
CDR3 DNA: TGTGCCAGCAGCACCGACACATATGAAAAACTGTTTTTT

J gene: TRBJ1-2
clone size: NA
D gene: NA
V gene: TRBV20-1
CDR3 protein: CSARIGYGYTF
CDR3 DNA: TGCAGTGCTAGGATAGGGTATGGCTACACCTTC

J gene: TRBJ2-2
clone size: NA
D gene: NA
V gene: TRBV2
CDR3 protein: CASRGEAGELFF
CDR3 DNA: TGTGCCAGCAGGGGAGAGGCCGGGGAGCTGTTTTTT

J gene: TRBJ1-4
clone size: NA
D gene: TRBD1
V gene: TRBV4-3
CDR3 protein: CASSQDPAGGEKLFF
CDR3 DNA: TGCGCCAGCAGCCAAGATCCGGCAGGGGGAGAAAAACTGTTTTTT

J gene: TRBJ1-5
clone size: NA
D gene: NA
V gene: TRBV4-3
CDR3 protein: CASSQDRGGSYPQPQHF
CDR3 DNA: TGCGCCAGCAGCCAAGATCGCGGTGGGTCTTACCCTCAGCCCCAGCATTTT

J gene: TRBJ2-2
clone size: NA
D gene: NA
V gene: TRBV27
CDR3 protein: CASSLYGDLGGGELFF
CDR3 DNA: TGTGCCAGCAGTTTATACGGGGACTTGGGCGGCGGGGAGCTGTTTTTT